The 14 T cell receptor beta chains reported below all come from one sample, sequenced in a study of cytomegalovirus exposure and HLA in healthy donors. The PCR contained 60 Vbeta and 13 Jbeta primers. Method: immunoSEQ multiplex PCR; TCRdb's copy keeps in-frame clones and lacks some. The repertoire holds 130,000 to 150,000 clones, with 73% as singletons. The sample taken for sequencing was PBMCs. The receptors shown here come from a woman in her thirties or forties in good health and CMV-seronegative.

The V and J genes are TRBV19 and TRBJ1-1; D might be TRBD1 (5 bases). Germline V CDR1 and CDR2: LNHDA, SQIVND (reference sequence). The CDR3 is made up of 12 amino acids. Deletions cut 5 bases from V and 7 bases from J, with 11 bases between. The CDR3 nucleotides are TGTGCCAGTAGTGCAGGGCCGCTTGAAGCTTTCTTT. Its protein product is CASSAGPLEAFF. The entire variable domain, with the rest obtained from reference TRBV19 and TRBJ1-1, is as follows: DGGITQSPKYLFRKEGQNVTLSCEQNLNHDAMYWYRQDPGQGLRLIYYSQIVNDFQKGDIAEGYSVSREKKESFPLTVTSAQKNPTAFYLCASSAGPLEAFFGQGTRLTVV.

V usage is TRBV28 and J usage is TRBJ2-7; 9 bases fit TRBD1. The CDR3 consists of 16 residues. Trimming removed 2 bases from V and 1 base from J; junction bases left unmatched: 6. The germline V gene has CDR1 MDHEN and CDR2 SYDVKM. This chain's CDR3 is CASSLGGGTGSYEQYV. CDR3 coding DNA: TGTGCCAGCAGTTTAGGGGGCGGGACAGGGTCCTACGAGCAGTACGTC.

This chain links TRBV6-5 with TRBJ1-1; no reliable D call. V was clipped by 4 bases and J by 1 base, with 10 bases between them. The CDR3 has 14 amino acids. Germline values: CDR1 MNHEY, CDR2 SVGAGI. The CDR3 DNA follows: TGTGCCAGCAGTTCGGTACAGAGGAACACTGAAGCTTTCTTT. This translates into CASSSVQRNTEAFF.

The chain is built from TRBV25-1 and TRBJ1-2, with D possibly TRBD1 on 6 matching bases. This CDR3 has 12 residues. V was clipped by 6 bases and J by 8 bases, with 13 bases between them. Germline V CDR1 and CDR2: MGHDK, SYGVNS. Here the CDR3 DNA reads TGTGCCAGCAGGGAAGGGGGGGGAGGCTACACCTTC. It codes for CASREGGGGYTF.

This clone was picked up a small number of times. The V and J genes are TRBV4-1 and TRBJ1-1, with a possible D match to TRBD1 (5 bases). Germline V gene lookup returns CDR1 MGHRA and CDR2 YSYEKL. V lost 2 bases and J lost 0, with 10 bases in between. This CDR3 region has 15 residues. In DNA form, the CDR3 reads TGCGCCAGCAGCCAACAGGGTTCACTGAACACTGAAGCTTTCTTT. Translation gives CASSQQGSLNTEAFF.

The chain combines TRBV9 with TRBJ2-1; TRBD2 matches 8 bases. The CDR3 runs 16 residues. Germline V gives CDR1 SGDLS, CDR2 YYNGEE. V dropped 0 bases and J dropped 9; count of bases not matched to a gene: 11. The CDR3 loop is CASSVDPAGVLSEQFF. The CDR3 nucleotides read TGTGCCAGCAGCGTAGATCCAGCGGGGGTTTTGAGTGAGCAGTTCTTC.

J is TRBJ2-5 and V is TRBV18; tentative D call: TRBD2 (6 bases). This CDR3 contains 14 residues. V shed 3 bases and J shed 5 bases, with 13 bases lying between them. Germline V gives CDR1 KGHSH, CDR2 LQKENI. CDR3 sequence reads: CASSPSRDWETQYF. The CDR3 DNA follows: TGTGCCAGCTCACCCTCCCGGGACTGGGAGACCCAGTACTTC. The full variable domain, in which reference TRBV18 and TRBJ2-5 provide the parts outside the CDR3, is NAGVMQNPRHLVRRRGQEARLRCSPMKGHSHVYWYRQLPEEGLKFMVYLQKENIIDESGMPKERFSAEFPKEGPSILRIQQVVRGDSAAYFCASSPSRDWETQYFGPGTRLLVL.

The genes are TRBV23-1 and TRBJ2-7, with D uncertain. TRBV23-1 is labeled an ORF, and its function is uncertain. Trimming stripped 0 bases from V and 2 bases from J, with 8 bases between. There are 14 residues in the CDR3. In DNA form, the CDR3 reads TGCGCCAGCAGTCAATCTACAGAAACCTACGAGCAGTACTTC. Translation gives CASSQSTETYEQYF.

The chain is built from TRBV5-1 and TRBJ1-1, with TRBD1 as a possible D gene (5 bases). Germline V gene data show CDR1 as SGHRS and CDR2 as YFSETQ. V lost 4 bases and J lost 7, with 17 bases in between. CDR3 size: 14 residues. CDR3 DNA sequence: TGCGCCAGCAGCCCATTTACCGCAGGGCTTGAAGCTTTCTTT. Its translation is CASSPFTAGLEAFF.

V gene TRBV10-3 combines with J gene TRBJ1-6, with TRBD1 matching 8 bases. Germline assignment: CDR1 ENHRY and CDR2 SYGVKD. V gave up 10 bases and J gave up 7 bases; unmatched junction bases: 3. There are 12 residues in the CDR3. CDR3 sequence reads: CANGQGNSPLHF. Here the CDR3 DNA reads TGTGCCAACGGACAGGGAAATTCACCCCTCCACTTT.

The chain recombines TRBV13 with TRBJ1-1; 7 nucleotides match TRBD1. The CDR3 length is 16 residues. Looked up from germline, CDR1 is PRHDT and CDR2 is FYEKMQ (reference sequence). V dropped 4 bases and J dropped 0; count of bases not matched to a gene: 8. The CDR3 loop reads CASSYAPGQLNTEAFF. In DNA form, the CDR3 reads TGTGCCAGCAGCTACGCTCCGGGACAGCTGAACACTGAAGCTTTCTTT.

This clone was recorded a few times. The V and J genes are TRBV29-1 and TRBJ1-1, with TRBD1 as a possible D gene (6 bases). Trimming shortened V by 2 bases and J by 3 bases, and 7 bases separated the two germline ends. The CDR3 totals 12 residues. Germline lookup yields CDR1 SQVTM and CDR2 ANQGSEA. CDR3 sequence: CSVERGYTEAFF. CDR3 coding DNA: TGCAGCGTTGAAAGGGGGTACACTGAAGCTTTCTTT.

V gene TRBV12-5 combines with J gene TRBJ1-2, with D hard to call. The V end lost 5 bases, the J end lost 5 bases, and 12 bases lay between the germline ends. CDR3 size: 13 residues. Looked up from germline, CDR1 is LGHNT and CDR2 is FRNRAP. The CDR3 reads CASGLMGSYGYTF. Written as DNA, the CDR3 is TGTGCTAGTGGTCTTATGGGCTCTTATGGCTACACCTTC.

The V gene is TRBV7-9, the J gene TRBJ1-5, with 7 bases aligning to TRBD1. The CDR3 runs to 15 residues. V was clipped by 1 base and J by 4 bases; unmatched bases: 4. Per the germline V gene, CDR1 is SEHNR and CDR2 is FQNEAQ (reference sequence). CDR3 protein: CASSLGDSSNQPQHF. DNA for the CDR3: TGTGCCAGCAGCTTAGGGGACAGCAGTAATCAGCCCCAGCATTTT.